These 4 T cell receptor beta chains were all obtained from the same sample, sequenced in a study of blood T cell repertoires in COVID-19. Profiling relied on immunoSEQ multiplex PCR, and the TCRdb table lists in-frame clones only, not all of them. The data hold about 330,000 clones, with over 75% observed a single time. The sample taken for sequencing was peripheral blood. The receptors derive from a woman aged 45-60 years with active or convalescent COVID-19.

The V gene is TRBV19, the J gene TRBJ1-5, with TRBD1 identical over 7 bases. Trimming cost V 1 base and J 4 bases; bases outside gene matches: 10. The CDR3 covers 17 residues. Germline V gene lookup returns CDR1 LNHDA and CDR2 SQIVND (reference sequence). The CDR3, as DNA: TGTGCCAGTAGTATAGTGCACAGGGGAGATAAAAATCAGCCCCAGCATTTT. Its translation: CASSIVHRGDKNQPQHF.

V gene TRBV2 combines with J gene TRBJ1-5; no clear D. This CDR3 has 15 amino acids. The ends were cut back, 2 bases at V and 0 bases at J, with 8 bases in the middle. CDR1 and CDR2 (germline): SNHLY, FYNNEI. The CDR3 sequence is CASSEHGDSNQPQHF. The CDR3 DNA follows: TGTGCCAGCAGTGAACACGGAGATAGCAATCAGCCCCAGCATTTT. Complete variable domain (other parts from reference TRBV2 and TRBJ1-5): EPEVTQTPSHQVTQMGQEVILRCVPISNHLYFYWYRQILGQKVEFLVSFYNNEISEKSEIFDDQFSVERPDGSNFTLKIRSTKLEDSAMYFCASSEHGDSNQPQHFGDGTRLSIL.

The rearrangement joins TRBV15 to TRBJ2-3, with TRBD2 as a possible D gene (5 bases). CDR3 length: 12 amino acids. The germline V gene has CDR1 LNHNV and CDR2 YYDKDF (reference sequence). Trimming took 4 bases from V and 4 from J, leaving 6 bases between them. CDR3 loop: CATSKGADTQYF. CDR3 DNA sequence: TGTGCCACCAGCAAGGGAGCAGATACGCAGTATTTT.

CDR3 amino acids: CASSLGQSNGGEQYF. The CDR3 DNA is TGTGCCAGCAGCTTAGGACAGTCAAATGGGGGGGAGCAGTACTTC. The chain carries TRBV11-2 and TRBJ2-7; D may be TRBD2 (6 bases). The V and J ends lost 1 base and 7 bases respectively, with 17 bases between them. Germline V gene lookup returns CDR1 SGHAT and CDR2 FQNNGV. CDR3 size: 15 residues.